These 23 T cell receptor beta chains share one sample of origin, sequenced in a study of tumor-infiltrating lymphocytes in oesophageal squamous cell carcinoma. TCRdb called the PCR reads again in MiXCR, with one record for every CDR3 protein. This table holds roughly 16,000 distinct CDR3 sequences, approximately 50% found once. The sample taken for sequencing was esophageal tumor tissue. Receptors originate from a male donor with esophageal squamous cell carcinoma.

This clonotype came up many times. CDR3 bases: TGTGCCAGCACGGACACTAGCTCCTACAATGAGCAGTTCTTC. It encodes CASTDTSSYNEQFF. V gene TRBV6-1 combines with J gene TRBJ2-1; possibly TRBD1 or TRBD2 for D (5 bases each). V was shortened by 7 bases and J by 0 bases, with 10 bases between the two germline ends. The CDR3 is 14 residues long. Per germline, CDR1 MNHNS and CDR2 SASEGT.

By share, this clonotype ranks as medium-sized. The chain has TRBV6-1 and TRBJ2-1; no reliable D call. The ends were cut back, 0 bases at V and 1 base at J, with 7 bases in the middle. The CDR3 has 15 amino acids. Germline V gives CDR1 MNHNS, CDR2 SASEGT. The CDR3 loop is CASSEAVGSYNEQFF. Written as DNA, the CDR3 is TGTGCCAGCAGTGAAGCCGTCGGGTCCTACAATGAGCAGTTCTTC.

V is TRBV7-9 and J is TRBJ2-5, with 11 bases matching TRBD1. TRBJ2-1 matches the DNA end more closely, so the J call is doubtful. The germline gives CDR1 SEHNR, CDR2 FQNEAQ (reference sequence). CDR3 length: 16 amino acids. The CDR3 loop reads CASSLGGQGAYNEQFF. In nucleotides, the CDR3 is TGTGCCAGCAGCCTCGGGGGACAGGGGGCCTACAATGAGCAGTTCTTC.

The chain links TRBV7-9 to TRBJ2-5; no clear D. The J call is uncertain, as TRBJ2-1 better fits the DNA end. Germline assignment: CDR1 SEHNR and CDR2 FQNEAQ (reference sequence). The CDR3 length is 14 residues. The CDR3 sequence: CASSQRSSTYEQFF. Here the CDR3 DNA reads TGTGCCAGCAGCCAAAGGTCGTCAACCTACGAGCAGTTCTTC.

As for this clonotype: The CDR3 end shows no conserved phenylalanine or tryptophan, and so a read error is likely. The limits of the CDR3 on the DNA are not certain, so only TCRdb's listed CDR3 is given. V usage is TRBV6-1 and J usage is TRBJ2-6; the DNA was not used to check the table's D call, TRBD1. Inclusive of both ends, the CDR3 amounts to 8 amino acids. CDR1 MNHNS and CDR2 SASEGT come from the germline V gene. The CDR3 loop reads CASSEPGQ.

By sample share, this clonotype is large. CDR3 bases: TGTGCCAGCAGCTCGAAGCGGGGCAGCACAGATACGCAGTATTTT. Translation gives CASSSKRGSTDTQYF. The chain uses TRBV7-2 and TRBJ2-3; 7 bases map to TRBD2. This CDR3 has 15 amino acids. V dropped 4 bases and J dropped 0; count of bases not matched to a gene: 4. Germline CDR1 and CDR2: SGHTA and FQGNSA.

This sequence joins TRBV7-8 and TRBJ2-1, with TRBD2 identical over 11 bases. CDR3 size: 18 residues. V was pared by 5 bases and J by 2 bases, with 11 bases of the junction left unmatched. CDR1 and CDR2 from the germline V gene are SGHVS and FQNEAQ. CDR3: CASSPPGISGRAYNEQFF. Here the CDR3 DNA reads TGTGCCAGCAGCCCGCCGGGAATTAGCGGGAGGGCCTACAATGAGCAGTTCTTC. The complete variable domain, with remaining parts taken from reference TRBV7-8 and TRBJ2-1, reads GAGVSQSPRYKVAKRGQDVALRCDPISGHVSLFWYQQALGQGPEFLTYFQNEAQLDKSGLPSDRFFAERPEGSVSTLKIQRTQQEDSAVYLCASSPPGISGRAYNEQFFGPGTRLTVL.

The CDR3 DNA is TGTGCCAGCAGCTTTTATGGCCCCGATACGCAGTATTTT. Residues: CASSFYGPDTQYF. The chain is built from TRBV7-6 and TRBJ2-3, with D unresolved. V gave up 3 bases and J gave up 6 bases, with 10 bases separating them. CDR3 size: 13 residues. CDR1 is SGHVS and CDR2 is FNYEAQ in the germline V gene.

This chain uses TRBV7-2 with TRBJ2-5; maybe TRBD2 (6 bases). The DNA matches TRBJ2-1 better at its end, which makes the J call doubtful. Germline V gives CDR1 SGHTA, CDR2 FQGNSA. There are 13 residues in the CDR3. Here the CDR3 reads CASSLWRGNEQFF. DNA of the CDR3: TGTGCCAGCAGCTTATGGCGGGGCAATGAGCAGTTCTTC.

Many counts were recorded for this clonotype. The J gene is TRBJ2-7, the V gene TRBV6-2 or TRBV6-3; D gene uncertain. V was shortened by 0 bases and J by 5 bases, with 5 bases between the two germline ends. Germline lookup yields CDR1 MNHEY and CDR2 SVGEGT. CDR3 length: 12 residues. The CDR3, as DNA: TGTGCCAGCAGTTACTCGTCTGACGAGCAGTACTTC. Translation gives CASSYSSDEQYF.

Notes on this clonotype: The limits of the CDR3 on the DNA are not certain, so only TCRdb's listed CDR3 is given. The chain's CDR3 is CASSPRLWLHLRF. The J gene is TRBJ2-6, the V gene TRBV12-3 or TRBV12-4; TRBD1 is taken as the D call from the table, unchecked against the DNA. Inclusive of both ends, the CDR3 amounts to 13 amino acids.

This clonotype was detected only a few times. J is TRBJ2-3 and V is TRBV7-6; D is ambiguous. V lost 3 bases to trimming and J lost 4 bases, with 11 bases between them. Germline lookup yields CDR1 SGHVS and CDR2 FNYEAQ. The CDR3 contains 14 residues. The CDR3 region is CASSLGSAADTQYF. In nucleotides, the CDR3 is TGTGCCAGCAGCTTGGGGTCTGCAGCAGATACGCAGTATTTT.

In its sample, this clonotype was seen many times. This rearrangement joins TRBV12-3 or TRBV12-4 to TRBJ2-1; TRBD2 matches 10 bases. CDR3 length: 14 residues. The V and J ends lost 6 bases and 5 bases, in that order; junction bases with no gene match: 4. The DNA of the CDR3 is TGTGCCAGCAGAGAGAGCGGGAGGGACAATGAGCAGTTCTTC. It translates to CASRESGRDNEQFF.

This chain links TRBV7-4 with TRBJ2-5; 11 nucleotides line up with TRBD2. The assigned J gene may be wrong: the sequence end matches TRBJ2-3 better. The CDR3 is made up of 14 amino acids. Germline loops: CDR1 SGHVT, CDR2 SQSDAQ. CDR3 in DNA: TGTGCCAGCAGCACTAGCGGGGGATCAGATACGCAGTATTTT. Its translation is CASSTSGGSDTQYF.

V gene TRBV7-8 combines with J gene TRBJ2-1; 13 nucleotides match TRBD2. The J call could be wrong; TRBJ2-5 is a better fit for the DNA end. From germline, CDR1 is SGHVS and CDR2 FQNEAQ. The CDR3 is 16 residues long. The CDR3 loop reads CASSSPGLAGRETQYF. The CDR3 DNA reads TGTGCCAGCAGCTCGCCGGGACTAGCGGGGAGGGAGACCCAGTACTTC.

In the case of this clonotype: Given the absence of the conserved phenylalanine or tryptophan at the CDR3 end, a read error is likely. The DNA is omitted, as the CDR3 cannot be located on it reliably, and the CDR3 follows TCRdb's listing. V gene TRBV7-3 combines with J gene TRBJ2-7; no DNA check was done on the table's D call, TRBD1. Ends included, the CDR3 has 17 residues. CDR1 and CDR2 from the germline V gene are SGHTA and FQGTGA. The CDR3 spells CASSSSGGSYNEQFFGS.

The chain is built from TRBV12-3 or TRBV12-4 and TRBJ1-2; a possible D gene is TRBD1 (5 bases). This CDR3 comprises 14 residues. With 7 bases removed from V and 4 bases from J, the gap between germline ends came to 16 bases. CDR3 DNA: TGTGCCAGCAAACAGGAGGGGATTACCTATGGCTACACCTTC. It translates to CASKQEGITYGYTF.

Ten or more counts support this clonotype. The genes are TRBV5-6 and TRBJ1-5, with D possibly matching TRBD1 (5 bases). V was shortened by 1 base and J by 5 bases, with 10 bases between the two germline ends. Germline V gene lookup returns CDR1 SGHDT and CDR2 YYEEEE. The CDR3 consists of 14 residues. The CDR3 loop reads CASSLTGRDQPQHF. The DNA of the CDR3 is TGTGCCAGCAGCTTGACAGGTCGGGATCAGCCCCAGCATTTT.

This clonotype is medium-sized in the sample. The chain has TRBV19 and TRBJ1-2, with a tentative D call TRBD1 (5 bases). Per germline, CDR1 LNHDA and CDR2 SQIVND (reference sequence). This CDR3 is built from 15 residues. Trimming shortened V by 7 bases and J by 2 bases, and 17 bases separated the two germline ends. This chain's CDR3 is CASTNRPEGNYGYTF. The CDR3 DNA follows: TGTGCCAGTACCAACCGTCCAGAGGGGAACTATGGCTACACCTTC.

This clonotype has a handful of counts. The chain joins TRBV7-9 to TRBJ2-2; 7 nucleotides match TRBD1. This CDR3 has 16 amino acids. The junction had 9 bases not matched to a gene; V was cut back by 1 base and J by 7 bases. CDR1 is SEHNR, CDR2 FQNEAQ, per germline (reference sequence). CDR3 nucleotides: TGTGCCAGCAGCTTAGGAGGGGGCGCGTTCGACGGGGAGCTGTTTTTT. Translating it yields CASSLGGGAFDGELFF.

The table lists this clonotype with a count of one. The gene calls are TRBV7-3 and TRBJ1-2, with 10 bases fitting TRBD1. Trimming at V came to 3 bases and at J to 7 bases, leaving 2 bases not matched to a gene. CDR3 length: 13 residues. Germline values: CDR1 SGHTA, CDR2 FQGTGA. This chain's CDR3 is CASSLGQGSGYTF. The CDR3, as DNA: TGTGCCAGCAGCTTGGGACAGGGGAGTGGCTACACCTTC.

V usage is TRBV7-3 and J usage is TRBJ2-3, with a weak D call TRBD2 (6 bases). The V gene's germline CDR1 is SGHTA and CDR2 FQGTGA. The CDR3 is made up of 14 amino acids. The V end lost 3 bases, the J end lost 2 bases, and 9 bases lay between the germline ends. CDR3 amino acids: CASSLAGPTDTQYF. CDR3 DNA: TGTGCCAGCAGCTTGGCGGGACCCACAGATACGCAGTATTTT.

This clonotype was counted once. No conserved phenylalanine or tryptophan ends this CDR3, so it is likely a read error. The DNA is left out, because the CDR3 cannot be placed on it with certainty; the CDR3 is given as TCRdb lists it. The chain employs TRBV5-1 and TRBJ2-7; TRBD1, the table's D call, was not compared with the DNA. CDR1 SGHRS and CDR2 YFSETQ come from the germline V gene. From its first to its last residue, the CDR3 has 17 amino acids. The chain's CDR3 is CASSPGQGRMYGYTFGS.